This T cell receptor beta chain stems from a study of T cells in Graves' hyperthyroidism and ophthalmopathy. Across the whole study: At the time of initial diagnosis and before any treatment, peripheral blood was collected.

Template material for amplifying TCR beta CDR3 regions consisted of RNA transcripts. HTBI primers were the set used in a first-round RT-PCR of the TCR CDR3. TCRdb independently ran MiXCR on the multiplex PCR reads; one entry per CDR3 protein. The sample shows around 610,000 distinct CDR3 sequences, roughly 14% of them seen only once. After removal of 1 base from V and 2 bases from J, the junction contained 8 bases not matched to a gene. The CDR3 loop spans 15 amino acids. The V gene's germline CDR1 is SQVTM and CDR2 ANQGSEA. This clonotype was found a few times. The chain carries TRBV29-1 and TRBJ2-7; 7 bases map to TRBD1. This TCR was recovered from a woman between 35 and 50 years old with Graves' ophthalmopathy. The sequenced material came from blood. The CDR3 region is CSVEGHPGQPYEQYF. In DNA form, the CDR3 reads TGCAGCGTTGAAGGGCACCCGGGACAGCCCTACGAGCAGTACTTC.